This T cell receptor (beta chain) stems from a study of radiotherapy plus CTLA-4 blockade in lung cancer. For this clone: The antigen remains unidentified.

Germline V gene sequence: CDR1 LGHNT, CDR2 FRNRAP. V lost 3 bases to trimming and J lost 5 bases, with 10 bases between them. The CDR3 sequence is 14 residues long. The method was immunoSEQ multiplex PCR; TCRdb's version includes in-frame clones alone and lacks a portion of them. The data contain 50,000 or so clones, 76% of them singletons. Study-wide points: The study found tumor-derived TCR clones expanded in blood after radiotherapy plus ipilimumab. Early blood T cell clone dynamics, with interferon-beta, were reported to best predict response.

This receptor was identified in a human donor with non-small cell lung cancer who had stable disease on radiotherapy plus ipilimumab. The sequencing used peripheral blood, collected from a patient treated with radiotherapy plus ipilimumab. The chain is built from TRBV12-5 and TRBJ2-2, with a tentative D call TRBD1 (6 bases). For the CDR3, the DNA is TGTGCTAGTGGTTTTGGGGGCGGAACCGGGGAGCTGTTTTTT. This translates into CASGFGGGTGELFF.